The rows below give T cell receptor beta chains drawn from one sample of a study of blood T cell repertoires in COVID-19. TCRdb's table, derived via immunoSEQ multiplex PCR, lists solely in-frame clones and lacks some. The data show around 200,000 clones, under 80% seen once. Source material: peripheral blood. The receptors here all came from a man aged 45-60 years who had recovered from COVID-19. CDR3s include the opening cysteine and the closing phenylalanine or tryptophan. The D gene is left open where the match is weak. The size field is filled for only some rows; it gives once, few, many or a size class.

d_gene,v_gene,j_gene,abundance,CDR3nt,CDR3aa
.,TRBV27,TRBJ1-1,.,TGTGCCAGCAGTTTAGTAGATATTGGCACTGAAGCTTTCTTT,CASSLVDIGTEAFF
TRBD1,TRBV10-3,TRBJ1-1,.,TGTGCCATCATGACAGGGTCGAACACTGAAGCTTTCTTT,CAIMTGSNTEAFF
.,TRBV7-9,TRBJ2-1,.,TGTGCCAGCAGCGTAAGATCCGGGACTTTATACAATGAGCAGTTCTTC,CASSVRSGTLYNEQFF
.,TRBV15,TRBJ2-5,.,TGTGCCACCAGCAGAGATTTACAAGAGACCCAGTACTTC,CATSRDLQETQYF
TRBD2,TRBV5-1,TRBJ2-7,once,TGCGCCAGCAGCTCCAGCTCAGCGGGAGCCTACGAGCAGTACTTC,CASSSSSAGAYEQYF
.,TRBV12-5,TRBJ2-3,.,TGTGCTAGTGGTAATTCAAACTCGGATACGCAGTATTTT,CASGNSNSDTQYF
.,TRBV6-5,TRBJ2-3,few,TGTGCCAGCAGTACTCGACAGAGCACAGATACGCAGTATTTT,CASSTRQSTDTQYF
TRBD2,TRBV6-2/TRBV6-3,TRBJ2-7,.,TGTGCCAGCAGTGGCGGGAGTGAGTCGGACGAGCAGTACTTC,CASSGGSESDEQYF
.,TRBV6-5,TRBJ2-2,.,TGTGCCAGCAGTTATGATGACAGTGCCGGGGAGCTGTTTTTT,CASSYDDSAGELFF
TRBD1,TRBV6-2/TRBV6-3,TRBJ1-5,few,TGTGCCAGCAGTTACTCGAATAGGTTCACAGGGACAGGGAGAGATCAGCCCCAGCATTTT,CASSYSNRFTGTGRDQPQHF
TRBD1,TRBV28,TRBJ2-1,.,TGTGCCAGCAGTTTGGACAGGGTACATGAGCAGTTCTTC,CASSLDRVHEQFF
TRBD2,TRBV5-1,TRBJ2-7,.,TGCGCCAGCAGCCAGGGACTAGCGGGAGTATCCGAGCAGTACTTC,CASSQGLAGVSEQYF
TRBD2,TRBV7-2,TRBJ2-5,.,TGTGCCACCTCCACGCAAGGGACTAGCGGGAGAGGAGGGGAGACCCAGTACTTC,CATSTQGTSGRGGETQYF
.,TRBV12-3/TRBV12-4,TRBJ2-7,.,TGTGCCAGCAGTTTAGGTTACTCCTACGAGCAGTACTTC,CASSLGYSYEQYF
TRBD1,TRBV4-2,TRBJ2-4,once,TGTGCCAGCAGCCTTACCACAGGGGGCGATTCCCCCAACATTCAGTACTTC,CASSLTTGGDSPNIQYF
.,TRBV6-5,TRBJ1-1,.,TGTGCCAGTTATAAGATTGGCGGGAACACTGAAGCTTTCTTT,CASYKIGGNTEAFF
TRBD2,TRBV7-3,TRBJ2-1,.,TGTGCCAGCAGCTTCCATTTTCCAGGGGGACTAGCGGGAGGGAAATACTACAATGAGCAGTTCTTC,CASSFHFPGGLAGGKYYNEQFF
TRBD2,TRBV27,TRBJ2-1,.,TGTGCCAGCAGTTTTCTCCCTCAGCGGGAGAGGTTCTTC,CASSFLPQRERFF
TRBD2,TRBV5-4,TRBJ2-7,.,TGTGCCAGCAGCTGGGGACTAGCGGGCCAGAGCTCCTACGAGCAGTACTTC,CASSWGLAGQSSYEQYF
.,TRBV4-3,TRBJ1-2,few,TGCGCCAGCAGCCAGGACAGTTTCTATGGCTACACCTTC,CASSQDSFYGYTF
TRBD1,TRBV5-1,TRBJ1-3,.,TGCGCCAGCAGCCCAGGGGGCGGTGGCTCTGGAAACACCATATATTTT,CASSPGGGGSGNTIYF
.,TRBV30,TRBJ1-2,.,TGTGCCTGGGCTCGAGATAGTTTTAACTATGGCTACACCTTC,CAWARDSFNYGYTF
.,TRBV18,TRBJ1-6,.,TGTGCCAGCTCCCAGAACCAAGGGGCGGAGAACCTCCACTTT,CASSQNQGAENLHF
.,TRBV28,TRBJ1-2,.,TGTGCCAGCAGTTTAAGTCGACAGCCGAACTATGGCTACACCTTC,CASSLSRQPNYGYTF
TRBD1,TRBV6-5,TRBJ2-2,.,TGTGCCAGCAGTCGCGACAGGGGGGACACCGGGGAGCTGTTTTTT,CASSRDRGDTGELFF
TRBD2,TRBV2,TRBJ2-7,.,TGTGCCAGCAATCAAAATTCTCTAGCGGGAGGTTCGTTGCAGTACTTC,CASNQNSLAGGSLQYF
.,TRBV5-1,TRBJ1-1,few,TGCGCCAGCAGTGAGGCAGCTAACACTGAAGCTTTCTTT,CASSEAANTEAFF
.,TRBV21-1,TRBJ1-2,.,TGTGCCAGGGATACTGACCTCAGGGGTGAAGGCTACACCTTC,CARDTDLRGEGYTF
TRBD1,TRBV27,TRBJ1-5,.,TGTGCCAGCAGAAGCCGACCGGGACAGGGGCCCAATCAGCCCCAGCATTTT,CASRSRPGQGPNQPQHF
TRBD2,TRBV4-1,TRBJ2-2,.,TGCGCCAGCAGCCAAGAACCGGGACTAGCGGGGACCGGGGAGCTGTTTTTT,CASSQEPGLAGTGELFF
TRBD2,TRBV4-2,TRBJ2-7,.,TGTGCCAGCAGCCAAGTGGCCGGGGGGACCCCCTACGAGCAGTACTTC,CASSQVAGGTPYEQYF
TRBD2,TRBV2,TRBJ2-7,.,TGTGCCAGCATTTTGACTAGCGCCTCCTACGAGCAGTACTTC,CASILTSASYEQYF
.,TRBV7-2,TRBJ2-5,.,TGTGCCAGCAGCTTTCAAGGGGGCCAAGAGACCCAGTACTTC,CASSFQGGQETQYF
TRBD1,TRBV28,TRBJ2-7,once,TGTGCCAGCAGCCCCAGACAGGGGATCTACGAGCAGTACTTC,CASSPRQGIYEQYF
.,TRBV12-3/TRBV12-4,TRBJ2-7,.,TGTGCCAGCAGCAAAAACAGGGCCGAGCAGTACTTC,CASSKNRAEQYF
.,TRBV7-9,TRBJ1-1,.,TGTGCCAGCAGCCAACTCTTCACTGAAGCTTTCTTT,CASSQLFTEAFF
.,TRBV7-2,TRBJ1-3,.,TGTGCCAGCAGCTTAGCATTCCACGGTGGAAACACCATATATTTT,CASSLAFHGGNTIYF
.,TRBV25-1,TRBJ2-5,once,TGTGCCAGCAGTGAGGAGGGGGCAGAAGAGACCCAGTACTTC,CASSEEGAEETQYF
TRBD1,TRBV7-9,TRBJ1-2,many,TGTGCCAGCAGCTTAAACCAGGGGGGTTATGGCTACACCTTC,CASSLNQGGYGYTF
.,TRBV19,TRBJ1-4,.,TGTGCCAGTAGTGGCAGGGTAGAGGAGGAAAAACTGTTTTTT,CASSGRVEEEKLFF
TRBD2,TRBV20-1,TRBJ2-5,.,TGCAGTGCTAGTAAAACTAGCGGGAGGCAGGGCGGGGAGACCCAGTACTTC,CSASKTSGRQGGETQYF
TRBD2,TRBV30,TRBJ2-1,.,TGTGCCTGGAGCACGGCTAGCGGAGGGGACTACAATGAGCAGTTCTTC,CAWSTASGGDYNEQFF
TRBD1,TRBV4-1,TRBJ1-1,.,TGCGCCAGCAGCCAAGCCCTTCGGGGACAGGGATTCGCTGAAGCTTTCTTT,CASSQALRGQGFAEAFF
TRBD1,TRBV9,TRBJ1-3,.,TGTGCCAGCAGCTCCGACAGGGGGGATGTAAACACCATATATTTT,CASSSDRGDVNTIYF
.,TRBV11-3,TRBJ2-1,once,TGTGCCAGCAGCTTCATGGGGCAAAACAATGAGCAGTTCTTC,CASSFMGQNNEQFF
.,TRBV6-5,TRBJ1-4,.,TGTGCCAGCAGTCTCGGACAGCTTGAAAAACTGTTTTTT,CASSLGQLEKLFF
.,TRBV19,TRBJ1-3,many,TGTGCCAGTAGATCGACAGTCAACTCTGGAAACACCATATATTTT,CASRSTVNSGNTIYF
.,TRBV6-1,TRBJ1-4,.,TGTGCCAGCAGTGACAGGGGCCTTAATGAAAAACTGTTTTTT,CASSDRGLNEKLFF
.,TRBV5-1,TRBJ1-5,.,TGCGCCAGCAGCTTGGGCTACAATCAGCCCCAGCATTTT,CASSLGYNQPQHF
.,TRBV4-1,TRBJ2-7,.,TGCGCCAGCAGCCAATCTTCAGGGCAGCGTGGCTACGAGCAGTACTTC,CASSQSSGQRGYEQYF
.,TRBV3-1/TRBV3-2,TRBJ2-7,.,TGTGCCAGCAGCCAAGGTCGGGGGACAGTACTCTACGAGCAGTACTTC,CASSQGRGTVLYEQYF
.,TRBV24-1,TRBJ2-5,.,TGTGCCACCAGTGATTTGCGGGCAGGGCAAGAGACCCAGTACTTC,CATSDLRAGQETQYF
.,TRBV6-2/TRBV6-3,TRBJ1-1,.,TGTGCCAGCAGTTATCGGTCGATGAACACTGAAGCTTTCTTT,CASSYRSMNTEAFF
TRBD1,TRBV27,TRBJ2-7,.,TGTGCCAGCAGTACTGACAGGGGTAGCTACGAGCAGTACTTC,CASSTDRGSYEQYF
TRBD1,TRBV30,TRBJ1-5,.,TGTGCCTGGAGGGGACAGGGCTATCAGCCCCAGCATTTT,CAWRGQGYQPQHF